This T cell receptor (beta chain) was sequenced for a study of identical twins (dated by TCRdb to 2015 to 2016). Broadly, across the study: The study deep-sequenced TCR alpha and beta repertoires from monozygotic twins, unrelated adults of various ages and cord blood to test whether fetal clonotypes persist. To rule out contamination, the twin experiments were replicated at different times with different library preparation protocols.

Trimming costs V 5 bases and J 6 bases, and their ends lie 13 bases apart. From a lookup of the germline V gene, CDR1 and CDR2 are SGHVS and FQNEAQ. The CDR3 covers 13 residues, taking in both the cysteine and the phenylalanine. Just CDR3 DNA is preserved here, 39 bases in frame from base 1. The method behind the library was 5' RACE. TCRdb shows the sequencer as Illumina HiSeq 2000. A universal primer binding site was introduced by template switching, and a unique molecular identifier was present in the final cDNA, enabling accurate counting of TCR cDNA molecules. First-strand cDNA for TCR alpha and beta chains was synthesized from specific primers in the conserved constant-segment region. To control for contamination, every cDNA library carried two barcodes: a SMART-Mk sample barcode plus Illumina barcodes. TruSeq adapter sequences, together with Illumina sample barcodes, were added in two successive PCR steps. The TCR alpha and beta cDNA libraries were sequenced on the Illumina HiSeq platform using custom primers. Under the source paper's analysis protocol: MiGEC was used to process raw reads and extract unique molecular identifiers, and MiXCR was used to find CDR3 positions. Recombination models were inferred per individual with the repgenHMM and IGoR tools using an EM algorithm. Shared clonotype analysis was performed with the tcR package in R, normalizing sharing by the product of cloneset sizes. To study raw recombination free of thymic and clonal selection effects, out-of-frame nonproductive sequences were analyzed. The raw public reads went through TCRdb reprocessing: fastp at Q25, MiXCR clone calling, in-frame beta chains kept. Rows matching on CDR3 protein sequence are summarized as one entry with the most common DNA and genes. These V and J calls are TCRdb output, not the study's own analysis. In this sample the table shows 450,000 to 650,000 distinct CDR3 sequences, about 15% of which occur a single time. The top ten constitute 0.35% to 0.45% of the sample.

Note on this clonotype: The specificity of this receptor is unknown. It has no much larger one-base neighbor in the sample; base qualities were not kept.

Every donor in the study was a healthy Caucasian. Three pairs of female monozygotic twins, all aged roughly 18 to 29 years, made up the twin cohort. CD4+ and CD8+ T cell populations were isolated with positive isolation kits from Invitrogen. What the study reported, not specific to this receptor: In beta out-of-frame sequences, excess twin sharing was weaker, because having fewer shared sequences lowered the signal-to-noise ratio. Invariant T cells such as MAIT and iNKT could partly confound zero-insertion analyses, though diverse VJ usage argued against this for most clonotypes. Because the same donors could not be followed over many years, conclusions were based on cross-sectional statistical analysis. Compared with coincidental sharing between unrelated individuals, out-of-frame TCR alpha sequences shared between twins showed an excess of sequences with low generation probability. In monozygotic twins, out-of-frame TCR alpha sharing was systematically underestimated by recombination models, although the models agreed with sharing between unrelated individuals. Fewer insertions were carried by abundant cord blood beta clonotypes, a similar but weaker trend appeared in young adult naive repertoires, and no such trend appeared in memory repertoires.

These data also formed part of another study, on yellow fever vaccine responses in identical twins. From the second report: The T cell response to vaccination in identical twins was reported by the authors to appear partly convergent and partly personalized. Focusing on identical twins, the study followed the T cell clones that responded to the vaccine, and did so with precision.

The chain is assembled from TRBV7-8 and TRBJ1-1; TRBD1 might be the D gene, on 5 matching bases. Sequencing was carried out using CD4+ T cells sorted from blood. The receptor's source is a young woman in good health. CDR3 loop: CASSPSREAEAFF. The bases read TGTGCCAGCAGCCCATCCAGGGAAGCTGAAGCTTTCTTT. The entire variable domain, with the stretches around the CDR3 drawn from the reference TRBV7-8 and TRBJ1-1 proteins, is GAGVSQSPRYKVAKRGQDVALRCDPISGHVSLFWYQQALGQGPEFLTYFQNEAQLDKSGLPSDRFFAERPEGSVSTLKIQRTQQEDSAVYLCASSPSREAEAFFGQGTRLTVV.